This T cell receptor beta chain was observed in a study of shared clonotypes between healthy human individuals. Clones were sequenced by immunoSEQ multiplex PCR, and TCRdb holds only the in-frame ones, with some missing. The repertoire holds 2 million to 2.5 million clones, with roughly 90% as singletons. Splitting the CD4+ cells yielded a CD45RA+ naive subset and a CD45RA-negative memory subset. Germline values: CDR1 SEHNR, CDR2 FQNEAQ (reference sequence). V was pared by 3 bases and J by 8 bases, with 18 bases of the junction left unmatched. The CDR3 contains 19 residues. This TCR came from a man aged 18-30 years in good health. Some clones in this sample may be carry-over from other donors' samples. The sequenced sample was naive CD4+ T cells from PBMCs. Stated subset: CD45RA+ positively selected. The chain couples TRBV7-9 to TRBJ2-1; 11 bases align to TRBD1. CDR3 nucleotides: TGTGCCAGCAGCTTTGAGAGGGCTCCGCGGGACAGGGGGTTTTATGAGCAGTTCTTC. This translates into CASSFERAPRDRGFYEQFF.